The clone carrying this TCR beta chain appeared once. The CDR3 covers 15 residues. The germline CDR1 and CDR2 sequences are MDHEN and SYDVKM. The J segment lost 6 bases and the V segment lost 2 bases, leaving 5 bases of the junction unmatched. This table comes from immunoSEQ multiplex PCR, and its TCRdb copy is limited to in-frame clones, with some not included. This table holds under 55,000 clones, about 89% found once. The entry originates in a study of T cell changes during pregnancy in multiple sclerosis. This receptor was taken from a female donor with multiple sclerosis, enrolled in a pregnancy study. The V call is TRBV28, the J call TRBJ2-1; 9 bases match TRBD2. This sample comprised CD8+ T cells from peripheral blood mononuclear cells, obtained after pregnancy. CDR3 in DNA: TGTGCCAGCAGTTTAGTAGCGGGGGCACTCAATGAGCAGTTCTTC. Amino acid sequence: CASSLVAGALNEQFF.